This TCR beta chain was sequenced in a study of T cells in localized non-small cell lung cancer. In germline, CDR1 is LGHNA, CDR2 YNFKEQ. The length of the CDR3 is 17 residues. Trimming pared 0 bases from V and 0 bases from J, leaving 11 bases between. Notes on the study in general: In adjacent lung, a median about 54 of the top 100 tumor clones were found. Clonality peaked in uninvolved adjacent lung rather than tumor. Longer survival (overall) was linked to higher T cell density in blood.

The protocol was immunoSEQ multiplex PCR, while the TCRdb copy is restricted to in-frame clones and leaves out a portion. The table shows some 39,000 clones, with about 85% occurring only once. Turning to this clone: The target antigen is unknown.

The chain is built from TRBV4-2 and TRBJ2-2; D remains ambiguous. The TCR was taken from a woman aged 40-69 years with stage II squamous cell lung carcinoma. This material consisted of PBMCs, taken before any cancer treatment. The CDR3 reads CASSQDAVQTNTGELFF. In nucleotides, the CDR3 is TGTGCCAGCAGCCAAGACGCTGTCCAGACGAACACCGGGGAGCTGTTTTTT.